The entry below describes one T cell receptor beta chain. Its cognate antigen is unknown. CDR1 and CDR2 from the germline V gene are SGHNT and YYREEE (reference sequence). The CDR3 has 15 amino acids. Trimming took 6 bases from V and 5 from J, leaving 20 bases between them. This specimen comes from a study of shared clonotypes between healthy human individuals. Study outcomes and limitations: Rarefaction analysis demonstrated incomplete sorted-subset sequencing notwithstanding large depth.

Donors had no recently reported acute infections or vaccinations and were HIV-negative. Method: immunoSEQ multiplex PCR; TCRdb's copy keeps in-frame clones and lacks some. The table shows roughly 1,500,000 clones, with roughly 98% occurring only once. This sequence joins TRBV5-4 and TRBJ2-5; tentative D call: TRBD1 (7 bases). The sample consisted of naive CD4+ T cells sorted from blood. The subset: CD45RA+ positively selected. This clonotype was obtained from a man aged 25 to 40 in good health. The CDR3 DNA sequence: TGTGCCAGCACCACGGGAGTAGGGGGCCTGGAGACCCAGTACTTC. Translated: CASTTGVGGLETQYF.